This TCR beta chain comes out of a study of cytomegalovirus exposure and HLA in healthy donors. For the study at large: Of roughly 360 genotyped donors, around 80% grouped in the Caucasian-associated ancestry cluster. Study outcomes and limitations: For cytomegalovirus status, the classifier reportedly gave diagnoses with high specificity and sensitivity. Earlier results showed most TCR beta V segments being productive about 87% or about 30% of the time.

PCR was performed using 60 Vbeta and 13 Jbeta primers. Clones were read by immunoSEQ multiplex PCR, and TCRdb kept only the in-frame ones, dropping some. The sample carries about 120,000 clones, 50% to 65% recorded once. Comment on this clone: Its specificity is unknown.

Each donor's status was that of a healthy bone marrow donor. J gave up 5 bases and V 5 bases, and 8 bases lay outside the gene matches. The length of the CDR3 is 15 residues. Germline CDR1 is KGHSH and CDR2 is LQKENI. The receptor was isolated from a man aged 40-49 years in good health and CMV-seropositive. The sequenced sample was PBMCs. The gene calls are TRBV18 and TRBJ2-5, with 10 nucleotides matching TRBD2. The CDR3 nucleotides are TGTGCCAGCTCAGTTTCGGGACTAGCGAAGGAGACCCAGTACTTC. Its translation: CASSVSGLAKETQYF.